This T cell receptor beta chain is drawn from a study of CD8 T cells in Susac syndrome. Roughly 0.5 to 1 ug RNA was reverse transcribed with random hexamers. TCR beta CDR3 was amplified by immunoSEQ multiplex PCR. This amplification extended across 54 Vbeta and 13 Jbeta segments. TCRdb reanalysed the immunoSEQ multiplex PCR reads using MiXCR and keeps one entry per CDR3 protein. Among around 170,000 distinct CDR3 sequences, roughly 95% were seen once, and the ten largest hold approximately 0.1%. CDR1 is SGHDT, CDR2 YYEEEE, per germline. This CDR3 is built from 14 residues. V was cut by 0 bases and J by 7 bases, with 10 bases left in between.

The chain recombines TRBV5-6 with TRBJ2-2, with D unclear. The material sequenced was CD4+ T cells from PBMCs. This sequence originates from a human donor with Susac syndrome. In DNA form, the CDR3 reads TGTGCCAGCAGCTTGGAACGGTCGATCGGGGAGCTGTTTTTT. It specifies CASSLERSIGELFF.